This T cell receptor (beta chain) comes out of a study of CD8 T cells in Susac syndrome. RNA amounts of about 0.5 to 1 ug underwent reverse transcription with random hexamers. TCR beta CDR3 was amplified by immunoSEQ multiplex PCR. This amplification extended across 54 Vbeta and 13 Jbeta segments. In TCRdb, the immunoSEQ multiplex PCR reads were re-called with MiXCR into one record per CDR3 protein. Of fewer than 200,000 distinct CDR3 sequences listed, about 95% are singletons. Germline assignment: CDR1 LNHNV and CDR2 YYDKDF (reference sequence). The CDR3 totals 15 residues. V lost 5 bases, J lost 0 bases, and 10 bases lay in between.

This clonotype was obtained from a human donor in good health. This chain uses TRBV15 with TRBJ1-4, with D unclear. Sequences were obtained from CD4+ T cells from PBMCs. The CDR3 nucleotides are TGTGCCACCAGCGGCCAGCTTGCAACTAATGAAAAACTGTTTTTT. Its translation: CATSGQLATNEKLFF.